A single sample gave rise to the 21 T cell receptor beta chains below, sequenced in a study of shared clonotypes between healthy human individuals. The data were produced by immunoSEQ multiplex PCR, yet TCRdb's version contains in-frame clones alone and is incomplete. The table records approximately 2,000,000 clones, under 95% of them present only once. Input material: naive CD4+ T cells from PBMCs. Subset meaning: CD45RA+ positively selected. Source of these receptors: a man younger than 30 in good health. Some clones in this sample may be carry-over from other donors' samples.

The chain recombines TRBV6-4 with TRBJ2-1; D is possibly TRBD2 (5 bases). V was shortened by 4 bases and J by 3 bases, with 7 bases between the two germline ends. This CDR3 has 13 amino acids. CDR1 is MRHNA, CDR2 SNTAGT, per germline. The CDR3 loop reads CASSAGYYNEQFF. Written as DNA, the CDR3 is TGTGCCAGCAGTGCGGGGTACTACAATGAGCAGTTCTTC.

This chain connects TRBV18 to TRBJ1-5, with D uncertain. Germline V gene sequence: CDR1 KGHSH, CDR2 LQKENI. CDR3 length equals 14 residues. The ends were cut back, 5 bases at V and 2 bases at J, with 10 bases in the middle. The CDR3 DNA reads TGTGCCAGCTCAGACTCCGGCGGCAATCAGCCCCAGCATTTT. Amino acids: CASSDSGGNQPQHF. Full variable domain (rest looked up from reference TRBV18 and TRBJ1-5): NAGVMQNPRHLVRRRGQEARLRCSPMKGHSHVYWYRQLPEEGLKFMVYLQKENIIDESGMPKERFSAEFPKEGPSILRIQQVVRGDSAAYFCASSDSGGNQPQHFGDGTRLSIL.

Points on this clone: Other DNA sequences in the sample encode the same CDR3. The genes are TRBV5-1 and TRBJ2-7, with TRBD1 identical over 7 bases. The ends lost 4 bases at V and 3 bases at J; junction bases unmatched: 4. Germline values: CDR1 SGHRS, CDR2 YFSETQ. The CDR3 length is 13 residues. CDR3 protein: CASSPGQFYEQYF. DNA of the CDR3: TGCGCCAGCAGCCCGGGACAGTTCTACGAGCAGTACTTC.

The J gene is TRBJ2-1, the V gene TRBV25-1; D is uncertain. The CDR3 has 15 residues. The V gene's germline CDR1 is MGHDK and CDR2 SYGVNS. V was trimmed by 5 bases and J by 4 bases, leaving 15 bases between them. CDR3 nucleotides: TGTGCCAGCAGTAATCCCGGTGGTTCGTACAATGAGCAGTTCTTC. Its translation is CASSNPGGSYNEQFF.

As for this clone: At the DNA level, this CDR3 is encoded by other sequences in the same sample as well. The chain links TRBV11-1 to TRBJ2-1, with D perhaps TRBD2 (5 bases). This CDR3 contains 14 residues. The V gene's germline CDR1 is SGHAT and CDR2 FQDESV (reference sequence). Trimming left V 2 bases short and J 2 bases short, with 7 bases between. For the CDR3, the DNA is TGTGCCAGCAGCTTAACTAGGACCTACAATGAGCAGTTCTTC. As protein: CASSLTRTYNEQFF.

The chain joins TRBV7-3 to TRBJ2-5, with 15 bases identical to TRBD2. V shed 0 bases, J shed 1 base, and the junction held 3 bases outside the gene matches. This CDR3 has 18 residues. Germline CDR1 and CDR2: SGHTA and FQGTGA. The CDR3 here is CASSLTGLAGGGQETQYF. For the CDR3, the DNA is TGTGCCAGCAGCTTAACTGGACTAGCGGGAGGGGGCCAAGAGACCCAGTACTTC.

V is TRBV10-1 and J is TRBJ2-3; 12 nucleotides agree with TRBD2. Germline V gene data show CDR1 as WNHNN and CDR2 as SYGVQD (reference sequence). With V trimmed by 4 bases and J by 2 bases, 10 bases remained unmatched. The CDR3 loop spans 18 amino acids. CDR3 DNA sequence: TGCGCCAGCAGTGGCCTTCCGCTAGCGGGAGGGAACACAGATACGCAGTATTTT. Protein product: CASSGLPLAGGNTDTQYF.

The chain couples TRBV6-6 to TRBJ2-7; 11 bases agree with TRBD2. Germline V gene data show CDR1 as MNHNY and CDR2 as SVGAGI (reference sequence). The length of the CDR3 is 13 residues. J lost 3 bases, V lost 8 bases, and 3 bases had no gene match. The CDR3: CASGGTSGYEQYF. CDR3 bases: TGTGCCAGCGGTGGGACTAGCGGCTACGAGCAGTACTTC.

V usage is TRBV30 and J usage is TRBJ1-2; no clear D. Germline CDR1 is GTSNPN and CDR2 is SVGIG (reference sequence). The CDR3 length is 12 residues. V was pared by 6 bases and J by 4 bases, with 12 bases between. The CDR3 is CACLAPGYGYTF. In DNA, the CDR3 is TGTGCCTGTTTGGCCCCGGGCTATGGCTACACCTTC.

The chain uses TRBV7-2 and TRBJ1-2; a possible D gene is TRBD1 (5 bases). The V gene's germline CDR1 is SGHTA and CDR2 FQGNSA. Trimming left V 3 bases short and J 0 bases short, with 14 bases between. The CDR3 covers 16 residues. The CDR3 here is CASSFFRGAPNYGYTF. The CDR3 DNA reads TGTGCCAGCAGCTTTTTTCGGGGCGCGCCTAACTATGGCTACACCTTC.

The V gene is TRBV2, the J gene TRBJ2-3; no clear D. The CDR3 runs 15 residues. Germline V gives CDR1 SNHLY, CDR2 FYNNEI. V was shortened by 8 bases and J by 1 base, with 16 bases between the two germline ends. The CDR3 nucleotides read TGTGCCAGCGGTTCCTGGGCCCGGGGCACAGATACGCAGTATTTT. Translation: CASGSWARGTDTQYF.

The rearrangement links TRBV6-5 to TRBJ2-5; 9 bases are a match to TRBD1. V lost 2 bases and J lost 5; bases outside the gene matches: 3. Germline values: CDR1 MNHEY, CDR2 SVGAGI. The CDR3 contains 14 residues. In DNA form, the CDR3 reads TGTGCCAGCAGTTACCAAGACAGGGGGGAGACCCAGTACTTC. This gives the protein CASSYQDRGETQYF.

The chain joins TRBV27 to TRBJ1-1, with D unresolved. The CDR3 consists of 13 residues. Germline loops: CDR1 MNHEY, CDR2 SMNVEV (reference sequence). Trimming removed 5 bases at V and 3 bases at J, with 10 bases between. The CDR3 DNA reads TGTGCCAGCAGTCTCCTGGCCCACACTGAAGCTTTCTTT. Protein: CASSLLAHTEAFF.

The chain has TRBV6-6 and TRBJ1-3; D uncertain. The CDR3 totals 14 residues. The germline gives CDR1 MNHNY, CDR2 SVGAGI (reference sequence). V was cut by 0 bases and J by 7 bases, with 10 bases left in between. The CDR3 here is CASSYSRLENTIYF. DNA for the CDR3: TGTGCCAGCAGTTACTCGCGGTTAGAGAACACCATATATTTT.

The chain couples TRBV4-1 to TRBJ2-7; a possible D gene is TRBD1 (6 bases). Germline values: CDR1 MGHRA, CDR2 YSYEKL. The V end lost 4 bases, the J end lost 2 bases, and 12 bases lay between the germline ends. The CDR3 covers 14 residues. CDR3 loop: CASSPRDTPYEQYF. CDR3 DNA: TGCGCCAGCAGCCCCCGGGACACACCCTACGAGCAGTACTTC.

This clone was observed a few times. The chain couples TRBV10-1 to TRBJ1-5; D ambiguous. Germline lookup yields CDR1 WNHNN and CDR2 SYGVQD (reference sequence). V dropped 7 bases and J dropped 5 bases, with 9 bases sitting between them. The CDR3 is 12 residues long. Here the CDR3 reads CASNLVDQPQHF. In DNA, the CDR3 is TGCGCCAGCAATTTAGTGGATCAGCCCCAGCATTTT.

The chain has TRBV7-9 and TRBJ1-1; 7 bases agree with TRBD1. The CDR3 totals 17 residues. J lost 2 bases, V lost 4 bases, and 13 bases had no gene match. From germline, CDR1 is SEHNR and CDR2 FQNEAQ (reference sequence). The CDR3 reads CASSSPGGDSSNTEAFF. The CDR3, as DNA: TGTGCCAGCAGCTCTCCCGGGGGGGACAGTAGTAACACTGAAGCTTTCTTT.

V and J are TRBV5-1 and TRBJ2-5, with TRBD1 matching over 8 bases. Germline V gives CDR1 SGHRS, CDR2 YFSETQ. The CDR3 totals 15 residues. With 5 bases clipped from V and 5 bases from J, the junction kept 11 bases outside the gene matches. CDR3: CASSYGQGQGETQYF. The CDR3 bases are TGCGCCAGCAGTTACGGACAGGGCCAGGGGGAGACCCAGTACTTC.

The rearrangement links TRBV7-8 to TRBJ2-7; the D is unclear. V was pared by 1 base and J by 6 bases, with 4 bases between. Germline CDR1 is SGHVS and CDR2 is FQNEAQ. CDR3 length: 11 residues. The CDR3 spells CASSLDSEQYF. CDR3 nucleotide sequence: TGTGCCAGCAGCTTAGATTCCGAGCAGTACTTC.

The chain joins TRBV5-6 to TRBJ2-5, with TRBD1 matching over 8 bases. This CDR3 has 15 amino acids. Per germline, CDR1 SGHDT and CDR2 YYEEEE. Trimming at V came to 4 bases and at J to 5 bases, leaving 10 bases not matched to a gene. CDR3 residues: CASSIRTGRSETQYF. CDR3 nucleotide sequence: TGTGCCAGCAGCATTAGGACAGGGAGGAGTGAGACCCAGTACTTC.

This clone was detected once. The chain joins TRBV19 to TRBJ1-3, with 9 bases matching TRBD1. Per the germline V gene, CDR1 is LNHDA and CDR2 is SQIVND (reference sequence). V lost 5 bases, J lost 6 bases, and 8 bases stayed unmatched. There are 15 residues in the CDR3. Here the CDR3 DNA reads TGTGCCAGTAGTCGCCGGGACAGGGTTTCAAACACCATATATTTT. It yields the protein CASSRRDRVSNTIYF.